These T cell receptor beta chains were read from a single sample in a study of cytomegalovirus exposure and HLA in healthy donors. Profiling relied on immunoSEQ multiplex PCR, and the TCRdb table lists in-frame clones only, not all of them. The repertoire includes around 200,000 clones, roughly 80% of them detected once, and over 2.5% sits in the top ten. The source material was PBMCs. The receptors here all came from a female donor in good health and CMV-seronegative. The CDR3 runs from the conserved cysteine through the conserved F or W. D genes are given only for firm matches. The size field is filled for only some rows; it gives once, few, many or a size class.

CDR3: CASSRGGNTGELFF; DNA: TGCGCCAGCAGCCGGGGAGGGAACACCGGGGAGCTGTTTTTT; D: NA; size: NA; J: TRBJ2-2; V: TRBV4-3
CDR3: CASSPSFSGNTIYF; DNA: TGTGCCAGCAGTCCGAGCTTCTCTGGAAACACCATATATTTT; D: NA; size: NA; J: TRBJ1-3; V: TRBV6-5
CDR3: CASSTEGTASTPQYF; DNA: TGTGCCAGTAGTACAGAGGGGACAGCCTCTACGCCGCAGTACTTC; D: TRBD1; size: NA; J: TRBJ2-7; V: TRBV19
CDR3: CASSSGQGRSNEQFF; DNA: TGCGCCAGCAGCTCCGGACAGGGACGAAGTAATGAGCAGTTCTTC; D: TRBD1; size: NA; J: TRBJ2-1; V: TRBV5-1
CDR3: CASSIGLLSYEQYF; DNA: TGTGCCAGTAGTATTGGACTACTCTCCTACGAGCAGTACTTC; D: NA; size: NA; J: TRBJ2-7; V: TRBV19
CDR3: CASSEMGTSGYNEQFF; DNA: TGTGCCAGCAGTGAGATGGGGACTAGCGGTTACAATGAGCAGTTCTTC; D: TRBD2; size: NA; J: TRBJ2-1; V: TRBV6-1
CDR3: CASLAARYNEQFF; DNA: TGTGCCAGTCTAGCGGCCCGCTACAATGAGCAGTTCTTC; D: TRBD2; size: NA; J: TRBJ2-1; V: TRBV19
CDR3: CASSYGAANTEAFF; DNA: TGTGCCAGCAGTTATGGGGCAGCGAACACTGAAGCTTTCTTT; D: NA; size: NA; J: TRBJ1-1; V: TRBV6-5
CDR3: CASSLDQGFNSPLHF; DNA: TGTGCCAGCAGCTTAGATCAGGGGTTTAATTCACCCCTCCACTTT; D: NA; size: NA; J: TRBJ1-6; V: TRBV11-2
CDR3: CASGGAGGITDTQYF; DNA: TGTGCCAGCGGGGGGGCGGGGGGGATCACAGATACGCAGTATTTT; D: TRBD2; size: NA; J: TRBJ2-3; V: TRBV6-5
CDR3: CASSGGELGYEQYF; DNA: TGCGCCAGCAGCGGGGGGGAGCTTGGCTACGAGCAGTACTTC; D: TRBD2; size: NA; J: TRBJ2-7; V: TRBV5-1
CDR3: CASSDTGLAGYTDTQYF; DNA: TGTGCCAGCAGTGACACTGGACTAGCGGGTTACACAGATACGCAGTATTTT; D: TRBD2; size: once; J: TRBJ2-3; V: TRBV6-4
CDR3: CASYRGYGYTF; DNA: TGTGCCAGCTACAGAGGGTATGGCTACACCTTC; D: NA; size: NA; J: TRBJ1-2; V: TRBV28
CDR3: CASSTFGLSSGNTIYF; DNA: TGTGCCAGTAGCACTTTCGGACTGAGCTCTGGAAACACCATATATTTT; D: NA; size: few; J: TRBJ1-3; V: TRBV19
CDR3: CASSQGAQEKLFF; DNA: TGTGCCAGCTCACAGGGGGCACAAGAAAAACTGTTTTTT; D: TRBD1; size: NA; J: TRBJ1-4; V: TRBV18
CDR3: CASSQGDSANYGYTF; DNA: TGCGCCAGCAGCCAAGGGGACAGCGCTAACTATGGCTACACCTTC; D: TRBD1; size: once; J: TRBJ1-2; V: TRBV4-1
CDR3: CASSPGAVTSNQPQHF; DNA: TGCGCCAGCAGCCCCGGAGCGGTTACTAGCAATCAGCCCCAGCATTTT; D: NA; size: once; J: TRBJ1-5; V: TRBV5-1
CDR3: CASSLRDRGSYEQYF; DNA: TGTGCCAGTAGCCTCCGGGACAGGGGTTCCTACGAGCAGTACTTC; D: TRBD1; size: NA; J: TRBJ2-7; V: TRBV19